The source of this T cell receptor beta chain is a study of shared clonotypes between healthy human individuals. Study overall: Every donor yielded three CD4 naive, three CD4 memory, two CD8 naive and one CD8 memory plate.

Overall study findings and caveats: Sampling covered blood only; tissue repertoires likely differ. An effect of sequencing depth on clonotype sharing among donors was expected.

Comments on this clone: Its cognate antigen is unknown.

Germline V lookup: CDR1 SGDLS, CDR2 YYNGEE. There are 16 residues in the CDR3. V was pared by 3 bases and J by 0 bases, with 14 bases between. TCRdb's table, derived via immunoSEQ multiplex PCR, lists solely in-frame clones and lacks some. The table has more than 1,200,000 clones, around 98.5% seen once. The sequencing sample was made of naive CD4+ T cells sorted from blood. The subset is: CD45RA+ positively selected. This clonotype originated in a man younger than 40 in good health. This chain connects TRBV9 to TRBJ2-3, with D hard to call. This CDR3 is CASSAGVTISTDTQYF. CDR3 sequence (DNA): TGTGCCAGCAGCGCCGGAGTGACAATTAGCACAGATACGCAGTATTTT. Full variable domain (rest looked up from reference TRBV9 and TRBJ2-3): DSGVTQTPKHLITATGQRVTLRCSPRSGDLSVYWYQQSLDQGLQFLIQYYNGEERAKGNILERFSAQQFPDLHSELNLSSLELGDSALYFCASSAGVTISTDTQYFGPGTRLTVL.